Listed below are T cell receptor beta chains from one sample, sequenced in a study of T cell changes during pregnancy in multiple sclerosis. Assay: immunoSEQ multiplex PCR; the TCRdb copy retains only in-frame clones and omits some. The sample holds around 78,000 clones; 91% are singletons and the top ten take around 0.7%. The sample here was peripheral blood, taken in the third trimester of pregnancy. Receptors originate from a female donor in good health, enrolled as a control in a pregnancy study. CDR3s include the opening cysteine and the closing phenylalanine or tryptophan. Fields, in order: V gene, D gene, clone size, J gene, CDR3 protein, CDR3 DNA. D genes are given only for firm matches. Part of the rows lack a size; the others show once, few, many or a class for expanded clones.

>TRBV7-6|-|-|TRBJ1-5
CASSPETGLNQPQHF
TGTGCCAGCAGCCCCGAGACGGGACTCAATCAGCCCCAGCATTTT
>TRBV11-2|-|-|TRBJ1-1
CASSLQGRGKAFF
TGTGCCAGCAGCTTACAAGGGAGAGGGAAGGCTTTCTTT
>TRBV2|-|-|TRBJ2-7
CASSEREPYEQYF
TGTGCCAGCAGTGAAAGAGAGCCCTACGAGCAGTACTTC
>TRBV30|-|-|TRBJ1-3
CAWSHSSGNTIYF
TGTGCCTGGAGTCATAGCTCTGGAAACACCATATATTTT
>TRBV9|TRBD1|-|TRBJ1-6
CASSVGQGMDSPLHF
TGTGCCAGCAGCGTAGGACAGGGTATGGATTCACCCCTCCACTTT
>TRBV28|-|-|TRBJ2-7
CASSTLEVEDEQYF
TGTGCCAGCAGTACCCTAGAGGTCGAGGACGAGCAGTACTTC
>TRBV29-1|TRBD2|-|TRBJ2-3
CSLVGSGGSTDTQYF
TGCAGCCTTGTGGGTAGCGGGGGGAGCACAGATACGCAGTATTTT
>TRBV10-3|TRBD2|-|TRBJ2-2
CAISATLGGSDTGELFF
TGTGCCATCAGCGCTACCCTGGGAGGGTCTGACACCGGGGAGCTGTTTTTT
>TRBV5-1|-|once|TRBJ2-3
CASSLAPGLTDTQYF
TGCGCCAGCAGCTTGGCTCCCGGACTCACAGATACGCAGTATTTT
>TRBV7-2|TRBD1|-|TRBJ1-2
CASSLGQGAFYGYTF
TGTGCCAGCAGCTTAGGACAGGGGGCTTTTTATGGCTACACCTTC
>TRBV6-4|-|-|TRBJ2-1
CASSAELADFQFF
TGTGCCAGCAGTGCAGAACTAGCTGACTTTCAGTTCTTC
>TRBV9|-|-|TRBJ1-4
CASSVIPSLGGEKLFF
TGTGCCAGCAGCGTCATTCCGTCCCTCGGGGGTGAAAAACTGTTTTTT
>TRBV19|TRBD2|-|TRBJ2-7
CASSIGLAGYEQYF
TGTGCCAGTAGTATAGGACTAGCGGGGTACGAGCAGTACTTC
>TRBV5-1|TRBD2|-|TRBJ2-7
CASTPRAGGDYEQYF
TGCGCCAGCACCCCACGAGCGGGAGGTGATTACGAGCAGTACTTC
>TRBV28|-|-|TRBJ1-2
CASIYSSRGSYTF
TGTGCCAGCATTTATTCGTCTAGGGGGAGCTACACCTTC
>TRBV11-2|-|once|TRBJ2-2
CASSLDAGTNTGELFF
TGTGCCAGCAGCTTAGACGCAGGGACGAACACCGGGGAGCTGTTTTTT
>TRBV2|TRBD1|-|TRBJ2-4
CASSGQGGLSIQYF
TGTGCCAGCAGTGGACAGGGGGGGTTGAGCATTCAGTACTTC
>TRBV5-1|TRBD1|-|TRBJ1-2
CASNPATGGDYGYTF
TGCGCCAGCAATCCCGCGACAGGGGGAGACTATGGCTACACCTTC